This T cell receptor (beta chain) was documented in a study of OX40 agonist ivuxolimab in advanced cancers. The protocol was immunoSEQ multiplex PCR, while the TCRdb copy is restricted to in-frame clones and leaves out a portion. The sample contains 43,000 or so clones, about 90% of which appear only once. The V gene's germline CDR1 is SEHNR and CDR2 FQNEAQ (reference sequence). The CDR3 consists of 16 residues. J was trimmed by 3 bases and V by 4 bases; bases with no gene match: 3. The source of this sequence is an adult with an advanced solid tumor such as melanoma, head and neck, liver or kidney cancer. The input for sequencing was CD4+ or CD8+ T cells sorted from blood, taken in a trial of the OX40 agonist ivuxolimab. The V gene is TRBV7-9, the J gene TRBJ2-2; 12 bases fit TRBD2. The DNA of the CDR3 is TGTGCCAGCAGCTCGACTAGCGGGGGTTACACCGGGGAGCTGTTTTTT. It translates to CASSSTSGGYTGELFF.